These T cell receptor beta chains were read from a single sample in a study of OX40 agonist ivuxolimab in advanced cancers. Profiling relied on immunoSEQ multiplex PCR, and the TCRdb table lists in-frame clones only, not all of them. Of 65,000 to 90,000 clones in the sample, just under 90% are singletons; the top ten hold 10% to 11%. The starting material was CD4+ or CD8+ T cells sorted from blood, obtained in a trial of the OX40 agonist ivuxolimab. These receptors originate from an adult with an advanced solid tumor such as melanoma, head and neck, liver or kidney cancer. Both conserved end residues are part of each CDR3.

V	CDR3
TRBV11-3	CASSLVRGTEAFF
TRBV28	CAILQGAQRDTQYF
TRBV7-8	CASSHGQFNSPLHF
TRBV5-1	CASSLAGFQPQHF
TRBV4-1	CASSLLDHNEQFF
TRBV27	CASSPITDGKLFF
TRBV19	CASSVRDRGDNQPQHF
TRBV27	CASTGGSSYNEQFF
TRBV19	CASNFRGSGNQPQHF
TRBV10-3	CAISEHGQYQETQYF
TRBV19	CASSIVGVETQYF
TRBV2	CASRHRGQGGYEQYF
TRBV7-8	CASSLPGGYTF
TRBV5-6	CASSFQRSPSYEQYF
TRBV10-3	CATTGPDGGYTF
TRBV9	CASSDGAYNQPQHF
TRBV27	CASSLGDGRNQPQHF
TRBV9	CASSGGATDPYNEQFF
TRBV27	CASSLFGGRGGETQYF
TRBV18	CASSPDGSEQYF